These T cell receptor beta chains were read from a single sample in a study of blood T cell repertoires in COVID-19. TCRdb's copy holds only in-frame clones and misses some; the assay was immunoSEQ multiplex PCR. The sample contains some 150,000 clones, 70% to 90% of which appear only once. The sample taken for sequencing was peripheral blood. The receptors were gathered from a man aged 40-49 years with acute or convalescent COVID-19. CDR3s include the opening cysteine and the closing phenylalanine or tryptophan. The order of the fields is D gene, V gene, J gene, clone size, CDR3 DNA, CDR3 protein. A D gene is named only where the DNA matches it firmly. Expanded clones are given a class, and other clones once, few, many or no size at all.

TRBD1	TRBV5-1	TRBJ1-1	.	TGCGCCAGCAGCAGGGACAGGGGGCTTGATGGCACTGAAGCTTTCTTT	CASSRDRGLDGTEAFF
.	TRBV28	TRBJ2-7	.	TGTGCCAGCAGGAGCCGGGACACTTTCTACGAGCAGTACTTC	CASRSRDTFYEQYF
.	TRBV5-1	TRBJ2-3	once	TGCGCCAGCAGCTTGAGTCGGGGTCCCACAGATACGCAGTATTTT	CASSLSRGPTDTQYF
.	TRBV2	TRBJ1-1	.	TGTGCCAGCAGGACCCAGGGGAGGAACACTGAAGCTTTCTTT	CASRTQGRNTEAFF
.	TRBV3-1/TRBV3-2	TRBJ1-6	.	TGTGCCAGCAGCCAAGAAAGGACAGCAAATTCACCCCTCCACTTT	CASSQERTANSPLHF
TRBD1	TRBV5-1	TRBJ2-7	.	TGCGCCAGCAGCTCCGGGACAGGGCGAGTCTACGAGCAGTACTTC	CASSSGTGRVYEQYF
.	TRBV28	TRBJ1-2	.	TGTGCCAGCAGTTCAACAATTTCTTACATGGAGGGTGGCTACACCTTC	CASSSTISYMEGGYTF
.	TRBV19	TRBJ1-1	.	TGTGCCAGTAGCCAACCCAAAACCAGACAAATTGAAGCTTTCTTT	CASSQPKTRQIEAFF
.	TRBV6-5	TRBJ1-1	.	TGTGCCAGCAGGCTAAAGACCGCGGGAGGCACTGAAGCTTTCTTT	CASRLKTAGGTEAFF
.	TRBV6-2/TRBV6-3	TRBJ2-7	.	TGTGCCAGCAGTTTAATACAGGAACTAAGCTCCTACGAGCAGTACTTC	CASSLIQELSSYEQYF
.	TRBV7-2	TRBJ2-1	.	TGTGCCAGCAGCTTGAGTTACAATGAGCAGTTCTTC	CASSLSYNEQFF
TRBD1	TRBV4-3	TRBJ1-2	.	TGCGCCAGCAGCCGGTCGGGACAGGGGGCTTTGGGCTACACCTTC	CASSRSGQGALGYTF
.	TRBV19	TRBJ1-1	.	TGTGCCAGTAGTATAGATGGGGGGGGCACTGAAGCTTTCTTT	CASSIDGGGTEAFF
TRBD1	TRBV5-6	TRBJ1-4	once	TGTGCCAGCAGCTGGACAGGGGGAGAGACTAATGAAAAACTGTTTTTT	CASSWTGGETNEKLFF
TRBD2	TRBV28	TRBJ2-5	once	TGTGCCACCTCCCTAGCGGGGCAAGAGACCCAGTACTTC	CATSLAGQETQYF
.	TRBV5-1	TRBJ2-7	.	TGCGCCAGCAGCTTGGTGGGGACTTCAACCTACGAGCAGTACTTC	CASSLVGTSTYEQYF
.	TRBV6-5	TRBJ2-1	.	TGTGCCAGCACCCCTCTCCCTTTCTCCTACAATGAGCAGTTCTTC	CASTPLPFSYNEQFF
TRBD2	TRBV30	TRBJ2-1	.	TGTGCCTGGAGTGTGGGGGGGAGGGGTCTTAAGGATGAGCAGTTCTTC	CAWSVGGRGLKDEQFF
.	TRBV2	TRBJ2-3	.	TGTGCCAGCAGCCAGGGGGATACGCAGTATTTT	CASSQGDTQYF
.	TRBV9	TRBJ1-2	.	TGTGCCAGCGGACCGGGACAAGCCAACTATGGCTACACCTTC	CASGPGQANYGYTF
TRBD1	TRBV5-1	TRBJ2-7	.	TGCGCCAGCAGCTCCTACCGGGACAGGGGGTCCTACGAGCAGTACTTC	CASSSYRDRGSYEQYF
.	TRBV5-1	TRBJ1-1	.	TGCGCCAGCAGCTTGGCGGGGAGGACTGAAGCTTTCTTT	CASSLAGRTEAFF